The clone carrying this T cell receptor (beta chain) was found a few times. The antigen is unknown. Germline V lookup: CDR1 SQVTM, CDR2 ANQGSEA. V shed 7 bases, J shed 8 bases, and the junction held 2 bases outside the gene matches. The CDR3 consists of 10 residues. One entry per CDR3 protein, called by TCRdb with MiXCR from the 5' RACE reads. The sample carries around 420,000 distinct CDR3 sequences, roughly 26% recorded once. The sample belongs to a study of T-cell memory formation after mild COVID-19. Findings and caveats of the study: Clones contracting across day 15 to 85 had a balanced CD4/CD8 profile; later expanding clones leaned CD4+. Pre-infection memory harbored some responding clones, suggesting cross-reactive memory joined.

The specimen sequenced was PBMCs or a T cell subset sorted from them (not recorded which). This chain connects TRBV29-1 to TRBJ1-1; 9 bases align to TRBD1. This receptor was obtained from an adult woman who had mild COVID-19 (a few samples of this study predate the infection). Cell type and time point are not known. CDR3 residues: CSGGTGEAFF. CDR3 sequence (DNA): TGCAGCGGTGGGACAGGGGAAGCTTTCTTT.